This T cell receptor (beta chain) was documented in a study of T cell responses to AZD1222 COVID-19 vaccine. General study findings and limits: The donor group comprised mostly white British people and more females; the analysis possibly underestimated clonal diversity.

V shed 4 bases and J shed 2 bases, with 17 bases lying between them. CDR1 and CDR2 (germline): SEHNR, FQNEAQ (reference sequence). The CDR3 spans 16 residues. A remark on this clone: The antigen remains unidentified.

TCRdb's copy holds only in-frame clones and misses some; the assay was immunoSEQ multiplex PCR. The table records approximately 260,000 clones, more than 80% of them present only once. The rearrangement links TRBV7-9 to TRBJ1-2; D uncertain. Sequencing used peripheral blood, obtained on day 0 of AZD1222 vaccination. The sequence came from an adult in good health. The CDR3 region is CASSWEGGRRNYGYTF. The CDR3, as DNA: TGTGCCAGCAGCTGGGAGGGTGGACGGAGAAACTATGGCTACACCTTC.